The sequence of this T cell receptor (beta chain) was determined in a study of neurological immune-mediated disorders. This clonotype has a count of ten or more. The CDR3 is made up of 15 amino acids. V was pared by 5 bases and J by 10 bases, with 9 bases of the junction left unmatched. Unsorted libraries were generated from 2 million PBMCs. These cells had been stored in RNAlater at -80 C. A single run covered 15-18 subjects with over 180 million TCR-beta sequences. TCRdb analysed the 5' RACE reads with MiXCR anew, one entry per CDR3 protein. The data show 74,000 or so distinct CDR3 sequences, with approximately 9.4% seen just once and about 1.7% held by the top ten.

Source material: PBMCs. This sequence joins TRBV12-3 or TRBV12-4 and TRBJ2-1; 12 bases are a match to TRBD2. The receptor comes from a man aged 50 to 59 in good health. In DNA, the CDR3 is TGTGCCAGCAGTCAGCTAGCGGGGGGGGCGGTCGAGCAGTTCTTC. Amino acids: CASSQLAGGAVEQFF.